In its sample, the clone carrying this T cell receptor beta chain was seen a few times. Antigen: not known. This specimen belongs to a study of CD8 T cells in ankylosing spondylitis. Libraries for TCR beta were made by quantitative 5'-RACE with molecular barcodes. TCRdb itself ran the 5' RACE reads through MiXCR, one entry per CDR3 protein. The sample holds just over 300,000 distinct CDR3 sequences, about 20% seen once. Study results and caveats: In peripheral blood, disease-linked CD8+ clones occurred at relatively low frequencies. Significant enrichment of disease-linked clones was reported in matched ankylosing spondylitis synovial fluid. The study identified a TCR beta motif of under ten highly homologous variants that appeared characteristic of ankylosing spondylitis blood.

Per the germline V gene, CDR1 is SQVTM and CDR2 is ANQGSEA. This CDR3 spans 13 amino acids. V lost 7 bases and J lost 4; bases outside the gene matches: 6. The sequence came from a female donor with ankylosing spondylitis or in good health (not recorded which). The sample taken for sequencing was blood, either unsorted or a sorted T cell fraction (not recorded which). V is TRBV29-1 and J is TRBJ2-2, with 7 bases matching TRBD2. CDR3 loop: CSAGLVSTGELFF. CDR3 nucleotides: TGCAGCGCCGGACTAGTTTCCACCGGGGAGCTGTTTTTT.